Below are 15 T cell receptor beta chains sequenced from a single sample in a study of T-cell reconstitution after alpha-beta-depleted transplantation in children. Preparation of the TCRbeta library involved a method that used unique molecular identifiers. TCRdb reprocessed the PCR reads via MiXCR and lists one record per CDR3 protein. Of approximately 490,000 distinct CDR3 sequences listed, roughly an eighth are singletons. Here the sequenced sample was PBMCs from the stem cell graft donor, taken from the stem cell graft. The receptors shown here come from a human donor who donated a stem cell graft to a child with combined immunodeficiency.

The chain recombines TRBV25-1 with TRBJ2-7; 8 nucleotides line up with TRBD1. The CDR3 has 13 residues. Germline V lookup: CDR1 MGHDK, CDR2 SYGVNS. V shed 4 bases, J shed 6 bases, and the junction held 5 bases outside the gene matches. Here the CDR3 reads CASSVTGGREQYF. As DNA, the CDR3 is TGTGCCAGCAGTGTTACAGGGGGACGCGAGCAGTACTTC.

This clonotype was observed a few times. V and J are TRBV9 and TRBJ2-5; TRBD2 aligns across 7 bases. The germline gives CDR1 SGDLS, CDR2 YYNGEE. V gave up 2 bases and J gave up 4 bases; unmatched junction bases: 8. This CDR3 region has 15 residues. CDR3 coding DNA: TGTGCCAGCAGCGTTGGGCGCGGGAGTGGAGAGACCCAGTACTTC. The encoded protein is CASSVGRGSGETQYF.

The V gene is TRBV3-1, the J gene TRBJ2-3, with D tentatively TRBD2 (5 bases). The CDR3 spans 15 residues. The V gene lost 1 base and the J gene lost 4 bases, with 12 bases spanning the gap. From germline, CDR1 is LGHDT and CDR2 YNNKEL (reference sequence). The CDR3 DNA reads as TGTGCCAGCAGCCAAGCCTCCCGGGGTCCAGATACGCAGTATTTT. Amino acids: CASSQASRGPDTQYF.

The chain carries TRBV11-2 and TRBJ2-1; 7 bases are a match to TRBD1. The CDR3 spans 15 residues. CDR1 SGHAT and CDR2 FQNNGV come from the germline V gene. Losses at the gene ends were 5 bases for V and 6 bases for J; bases not matched to a gene: 10. The CDR3: CASSRGQRWSNEQFF. CDR3 in DNA: TGTGCCAGCAGCCGGGGACAGCGTTGGTCCAATGAGCAGTTCTTC.

The chain employs TRBV9 and TRBJ2-7; D may match TRBD1 or TRBD2 (5 bases each). V lost 1 base to trimming and J lost 0 bases, with 8 bases between them. The CDR3 has 14 amino acids. Germline lookup yields CDR1 SGDLS and CDR2 YYNGEE. CDR3 bases: TGTGCCAGCAGCGTATTTGGGGGCTCCTACGAGCAGTACTTC. Translated, it gives CASSVFGGSYEQYF.

There are many counts of this clonotype. The chain carries TRBV12-3 or TRBV12-4 and TRBJ2-1; D is possibly TRBD1 (5 bases). This CDR3 is 14 amino acids long. V dropped 1 base and J dropped 13 bases, with 17 bases sitting between them. CDR3 coding DNA: TGTGCCAGCAGTTTAGTATCGTCTGTACAGGAACAGTTCTTC. This encodes CASSLVSSVQEQFF.

The chain carries TRBV5-1 and TRBJ2-4, with 14 bases matching TRBD2. This CDR3 is 17 amino acids long. Germline CDR1 and CDR2: SGHRS and YFSETQ. The V and J ends lost 6 bases and 9 bases, in that order; junction bases with no gene match: 14. The CDR3 sequence: CASTQGTSGSSHGIQYF. The CDR3 nucleotides read TGCGCCAGCACCCAAGGGACTAGCGGGAGCTCCCACGGCATTCAGTACTTC.

CDR3 DNA sequence: TGCAGTGCCGGGGTGACTAGCGGGGGGTACAATGAGCAGTTCTTC. Translation gives CSAGVTSGGYNEQFF. V is TRBV20-1 and J is TRBJ2-1, with TRBD2 matching 13 bases. With 6 bases clipped from V and 4 bases from J, the junction kept 6 bases outside the gene matches. The CDR3 is made up of 15 amino acids. CDR1 DFQATT and CDR2 SNEGSKA come from the germline V gene (reference sequence).

The V call is TRBV21-1, the J call TRBJ2-3; the table gives TRBD2 as D, unverified against the DNA. TRBV21-1 has pseudogene status. This CDR3 is 17 amino acids long. Here the CDR3 reads CASNKARKRESTDTQYF. The DNA of the CDR3 is TGTGCCAGCAACAAAGCGAGGAAGCGGGAGAGCACAGATACGCAGTATTTT.

The CDR3 sequence: CASSRDDGTDTQYF. DNA of the CDR3: TGCGCCAGCAGCCGCGACGACGGGACAGATACGCAGTATTTT. This rearrangement joins TRBV5-1 to TRBJ2-3; no clear D. The CDR3 runs 14 residues. V gave up 4 bases and J gave up 3 bases, with 12 bases separating them. Germline CDR1 SGHRS, CDR2 YFSETQ.

This clonotype was counted between two and nine times. The gene calls are TRBV5-1 and TRBJ2-3, with TRBD2 as a possible D gene (6 bases). Germline CDR1 and CDR2: SGHRS and YFSETQ. CDR3 length: 16 residues. V shed 4 bases and J shed 2 bases, with 17 bases lying between them. In DNA form, the CDR3 reads TGCGCCAGCAGCGGAGGGACTCAGCCGTTCACAGATACGCAGTATTTT. This gives the protein CASSGGTQPFTDTQYF. Based on the CDR3 plus reference TRBV5-1 and TRBJ2-3, the full variable domain is KAGVTQTPRYLIKTRGQQVTLSCSPISGHRSVSWYQQTPGQGLQFLFEYFSETQRNKGNFPGRFSGRQFSNSRSEMNVSTLELGDSALYLCASSGGTQPFTDTQYFGPGTRLTVL.

This sequence joins TRBV6-1 and TRBJ2-1; D could derive from TRBD1 or TRBD2 (5 bases each). Trimming removed 9 bases from V and 8 bases from J, with 17 bases in between. CDR3 length: 13 amino acids. Germline V lookup: CDR1 MNHNS, CDR2 SASEGT. CDR3 nucleotide sequence: TGTGCCAGTAACCGGGGCCTGGGGGATGAGCAGTTCTTC. Translated, it gives CASNRGLGDEQFF.

This sequence joins TRBV4-1 and TRBJ2-7; D is undetermined. This CDR3 has 15 residues. Germline V lookup: CDR1 MGHRA, CDR2 YSYEKL. Between the trimmed V and J ends, which lost 0 bases and 0 bases, there was a span of 9 bases. The CDR3 loop is CASSQEWSSSYEQYF. In DNA, the CDR3 is TGCGCCAGCAGCCAAGAATGGTCAAGCTCCTACGAGCAGTACTTC.

The V call is TRBV28, the J call TRBJ1-5, with TRBD1 matching over 9 bases. Losses at the gene ends were 6 bases for V and 5 bases for J; bases not matched to a gene: 5. CDR3 length equals 14 residues. In germline, CDR1 is MDHEN, CDR2 SYDVKM. The CDR3 reads CASSRDREDQPQHF. CDR3 DNA sequence: TGTGCCAGCAGCCGGGACAGGGAAGATCAGCCCCAGCATTTT.

This clonotype was picked up a small number of times. The chain links TRBV2 to TRBJ2-7, with D unclear. Deletions cut 4 bases from V and 7 bases from J, with 11 bases between. CDR1 is SNHLY, CDR2 FYNNEI, per germline. The CDR3 covers 12 residues. Written as DNA, the CDR3 is TGTGCCAGCAGTGCGGTCTTGACGGAGCAGTACTTC. Protein sequence: CASSAVLTEQYF.